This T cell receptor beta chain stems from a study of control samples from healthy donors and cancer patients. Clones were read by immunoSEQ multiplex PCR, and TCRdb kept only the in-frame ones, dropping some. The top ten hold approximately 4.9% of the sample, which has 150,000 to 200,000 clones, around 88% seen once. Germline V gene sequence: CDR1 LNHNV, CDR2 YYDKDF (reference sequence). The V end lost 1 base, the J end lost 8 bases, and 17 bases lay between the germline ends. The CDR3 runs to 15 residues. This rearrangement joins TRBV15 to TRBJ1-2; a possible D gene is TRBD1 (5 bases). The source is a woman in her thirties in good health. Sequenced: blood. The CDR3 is CATSRGTGGDRGYTF. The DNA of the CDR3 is TGTGCCACCAGCAGAGGCACCGGAGGGGATAGGGGCTACACCTTC.